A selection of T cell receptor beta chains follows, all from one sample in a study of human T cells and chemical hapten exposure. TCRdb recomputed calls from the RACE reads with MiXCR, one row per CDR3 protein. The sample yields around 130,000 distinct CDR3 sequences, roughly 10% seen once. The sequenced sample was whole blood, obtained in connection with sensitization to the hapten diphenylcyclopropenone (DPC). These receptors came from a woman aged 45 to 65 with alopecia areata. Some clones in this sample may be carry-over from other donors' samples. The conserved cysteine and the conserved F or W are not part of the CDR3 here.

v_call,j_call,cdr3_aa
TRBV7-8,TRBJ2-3,ASSLRVLSTDTQY
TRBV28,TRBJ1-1,ASSLQVGGGTEAF
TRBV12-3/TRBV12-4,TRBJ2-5,ASSFLETQY
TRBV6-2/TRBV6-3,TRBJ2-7,ASNPSGTHEQY
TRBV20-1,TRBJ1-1,SVRKQGAPVEAF
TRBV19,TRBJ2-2,ASTPRLAGNTGELF
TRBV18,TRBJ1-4,ASSPLIGQGSEKLF
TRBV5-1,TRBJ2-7,ASSFNWGTGEQY
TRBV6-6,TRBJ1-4,ATRDILVATNEKLF
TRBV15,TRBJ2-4,ATSRYTEAAKNIQY
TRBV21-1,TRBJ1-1,ASNGFSLNTEAF
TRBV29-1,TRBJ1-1,SVEQGMNTEAF
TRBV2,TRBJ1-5,ASSSGQGNQPQH
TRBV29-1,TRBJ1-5,SVVGASNQPQH
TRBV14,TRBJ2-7,ASSQTGLAGGYEQY
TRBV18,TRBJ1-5,ASSPGRESNQPQH
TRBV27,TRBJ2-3,ASSPQIYYSTDTQY
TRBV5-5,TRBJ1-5,ASSLEGWQPQH
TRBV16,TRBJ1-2,ASSRGGDDYGYT
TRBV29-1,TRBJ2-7,SGGGTGGGYEQY
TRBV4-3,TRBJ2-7,ASSQILGTSYEQY
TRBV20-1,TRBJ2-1,SAETSRIYNEQF
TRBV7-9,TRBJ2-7,ASSPGLAGTEQY
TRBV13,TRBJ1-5,ASSQGVNDQPQH
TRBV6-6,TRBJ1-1,ASRRDTGNTEAF
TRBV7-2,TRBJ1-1,ASSFRQGAYTEAF
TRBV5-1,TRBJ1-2,ASSPGDTTGRGYT
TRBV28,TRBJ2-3,ASCGARGETTDTQY
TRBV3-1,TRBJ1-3,ASSQGWGASSGNTIY
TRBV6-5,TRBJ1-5,ASSYSTSDQPQH
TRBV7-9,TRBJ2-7,ASSLDVSYEQY
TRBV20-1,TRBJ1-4,SALTPQTNEKLF
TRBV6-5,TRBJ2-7,ASSRGQGWQY
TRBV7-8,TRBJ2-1,ASSLRGEEGEQF
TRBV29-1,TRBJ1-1,SVEGQMNTEAF
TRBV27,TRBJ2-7,ASSFRTDIGEQY
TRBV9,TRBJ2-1,ASSARTSGANEQF
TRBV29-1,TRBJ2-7,SVGRDYEQY
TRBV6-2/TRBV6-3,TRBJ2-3,ASSRLADTQY
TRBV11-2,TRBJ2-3,ASTQRGPSDTQY
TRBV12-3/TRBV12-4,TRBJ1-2,ASSLTYGFSRDDGYT
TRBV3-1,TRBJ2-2,ASSQGLQGRGGELF
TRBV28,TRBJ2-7,ASSLPLYRDSYEQY
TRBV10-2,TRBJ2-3,ASSGNTDTQY
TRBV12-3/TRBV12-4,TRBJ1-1,ASRPYQELEAF
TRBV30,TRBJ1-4,AWSPGGAREKLF
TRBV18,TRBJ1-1,ASSPAEKNTEAF
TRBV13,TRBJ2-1,ASSLRTSGGGGEQF
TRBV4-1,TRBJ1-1,ASSQYMGELNTEAF
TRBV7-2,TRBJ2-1,ASSLVTTGGYEQF
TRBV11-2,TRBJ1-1,ASTGTGGAF
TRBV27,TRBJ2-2,ASSLSTLAVASGTGELF
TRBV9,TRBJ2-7,ASSVAEVSYEQY
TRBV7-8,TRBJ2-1,ASSPGGLNEQF
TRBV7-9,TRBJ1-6,ASSPDRSSYNSPLH
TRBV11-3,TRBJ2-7,ASSLDYSSYEQY
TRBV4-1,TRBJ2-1,ASSQGATADNEQF